This entry is about one T cell receptor (beta chain). Its target is not known. These data are taken from a study of graft-versus-host responses after intestinal transplantation. Study-level information: Each patient got anti-thymocyte globulin induction, then tacrolimus and steroids for about 3 years. Study-level results: Analysis identified GvH clones in recipient marrow, with some appearing first in ileum or blood. Early declines in HvG clones that occurred post-transplant were associated with peak circulating GvH clone levels. Allografts from individuals with graft-donor T cell macrochimerism displayed high graft-versus-host to host-versus-graft clonal ratios.

Profiled with immunoSEQ multiplex PCR; TCRdb holds only in-frame clones, not every one. The sample includes approximately 86,000 clones, 91% of them seen just once. The CDR3 sequence is 19 residues long. The germline V gene encodes CDR1 MGHRA and CDR2 YSYEKL. V lost 0 bases, J lost 0 bases, and 12 bases stayed unmatched. Here the sequenced sample was unstimulated CD4+ T cells sorted from spleen or lymph node cells, taken before intestinal transplant. This chain connects TRBV4-1 to TRBJ2-3, with TRBD2 identical over 7 bases. This TCR was sampled from a human donor who received an intestinal transplant. CDR3 loop: CASSQDLASGTYSTDTQYF. CDR3 nucleotides: TGCGCCAGCAGCCAAGATCTGGCTAGCGGAACCTATAGCACAGATACGCAGTATTTT.